Sequencing of this T cell receptor (beta chain) was carried out in a study of cytomegalovirus exposure and HLA in healthy donors. Study information: Early on, a data release was issued that held roughly 80 million unique TCRs from HLA-typed donors.

PCR employed 60 Vbeta and 13 Jbeta primers. Only in-frame clones appear in the TCRdb table, and some are missing; sequencing was by immunoSEQ multiplex PCR. The sample lists approximately 110,000 clones, 80% seen once, with approximately 0.22% in the top ten. The CDR3 has 17 residues. Trimming took 0 bases from V and 5 from J; bases not matched to a gene: 6. Germline CDR1 reads LGHNA; CDR2 reads YSLEER. Source material: PBMCs. This receptor was identified in a man in his fifties or sixties in good health and CMV-seronegative. The chain links TRBV4-3 to TRBJ2-3; 12 bases are shared with TRBD2. CDR3 in amino acids: CASSQDRTSGAGDTQYF. In DNA, the CDR3 is TGCGCCAGCAGCCAAGATAGGACTAGCGGGGCGGGAGATACGCAGTATTTT.